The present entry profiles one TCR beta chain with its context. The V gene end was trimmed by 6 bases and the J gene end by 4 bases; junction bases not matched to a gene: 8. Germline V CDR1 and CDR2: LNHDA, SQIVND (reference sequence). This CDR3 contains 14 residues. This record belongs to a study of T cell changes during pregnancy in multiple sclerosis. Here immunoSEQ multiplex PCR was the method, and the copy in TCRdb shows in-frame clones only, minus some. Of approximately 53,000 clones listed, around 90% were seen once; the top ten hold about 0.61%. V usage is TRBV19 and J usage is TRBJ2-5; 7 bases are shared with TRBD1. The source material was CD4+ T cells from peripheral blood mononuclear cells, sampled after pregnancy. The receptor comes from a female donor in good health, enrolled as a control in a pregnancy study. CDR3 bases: TGTGCCAGTAGCCTACAGGGGTGGGCAGAGACCCAGTACTTC. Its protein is CASSLQGWAETQYF.